This T cell receptor (beta chain) was recorded in a study of blood T cell repertoires in COVID-19. Sequencing used immunoSEQ multiplex PCR; TCRdb keeps in-frame clones, though not all of them. The top ten clones hold 2% to 2.5% of a sample with under 150,000 clones, approximately 87% of them seen once. V lost 0 bases to trimming and J lost 4 bases; unmatched junction nucleotides: 5. The CDR3 extends over 14 amino acids. Germline V gives CDR1 GTSNPN, CDR2 SVGIG (reference sequence). The chain uses TRBV30 and TRBJ1-2, with 7 bases fitting TRBD1. This sequence was found in a man aged 25 to 40 with acute or convalescent COVID-19. The sample consisted of peripheral blood. The DNA for the CDR3 is TGTGCCTGGAGTGTGGTAGGGGGCGGCTATGGCTACACCTTC. This codes for CAWSVVGGGYGYTF.